This T cell receptor beta chain is from a study of spatial heterogeneity in lung cancer. Study background: The study observed each unique TCR and UMI combination more than ten times on average in raw reads. Study findings and constraints: Around 7% of tumor T cells for alpha chains and roughly 13% for beta chains were estimated to be covered. It was found that expanded intratumoral alpha and beta TCR counts tracked tumor mutation counts.

Time point noted: sample taken at primary tumor resection. From tumor, nontumor lung or frozen PBMC, whole RNA was taken unsorted for sequencing. This clonotype was detected many times. As yet, its antigen is unknown. The library was built for alpha chains, so this beta chain is an off-target read and its size means little. CDR1 and CDR2 (germline): DFQATT, SNEGSKA (reference sequence). V lost 0 bases and J lost 0, with 14 bases in between. This CDR3 spans 17 amino acids. TCRdb reanalysed the 5' RACE reads using MiXCR and keeps one entry per CDR3 protein. The table shows around 20,000 distinct CDR3 sequences, with 8.5% to 10% occurring only once.

The sequences come from lung tumor tissue, collected at surgery. The clonotype originates from a female donor with early-stage non-small cell lung cancer. The V gene is TRBV20-1, the J gene TRBJ2-2, with D possibly TRBD1 on 5 matching bases. CDR3 loop: CSARDRERGTNTGELFF. CDR3 bases: TGCAGTGCTAGAGACAGGGAAAGGGGCACGAACACCGGGGAGCTGTTTTTT.